Given below is one T cell receptor beta chain in context. Its antigen is still unknown. At sampling all donors were nominally healthy, likely with unrecorded immune exposures. The sample is drawn from a study of cytomegalovirus exposure and HLA in healthy donors. The study, taken as a whole, reports: Cytomegalovirus status was reportedly diagnosed by the classifier with high sensitivity and specificity.

The PCR was carried out with 60 Vbeta primers and 13 Jbeta primers. Under the authors' procedure: About 11 million of roughly 81 million unique TCR beta chains were shared, per a later count. Profiled with immunoSEQ multiplex PCR; TCRdb holds only in-frame clones, not every one. For V, J and clone size, that table is used; D and trimming come from the DNA. Found here are tens of thousands of clones, roughly 85% of them singletons; the top ten hold roughly 2.5%. Trimming stripped 1 base from V and 6 bases from J, with 19 bases between. The CDR3 has 16 residues. Germline loops: CDR1 LNHDA, CDR2 SQIVND (reference sequence).

Sequencing was carried out using PBMCs. The TCR sequence derives from a man aged 25-45 years in good health and CMV-seronegative. The chain has TRBV19 and TRBJ2-7; D is possibly TRBD2 (6 bases). The CDR3 sequence is CASSIVVPGVHLEQYF. The CDR3 DNA is TGTGCCAGTAGTATAGTTGTCCCGGGGGTGCATCTCGAGCAGTACTTC.